The 30 T cell receptor beta chains in this list originate from one sample, sequenced in a study of blood T cell repertoires in COVID-19. Only in-frame clones appear in the TCRdb table, and some are missing; sequencing was by immunoSEQ multiplex PCR. The sample lists fewer than 350,000 clones, approximately 90% occurring once. Material for sequencing was PBMCs or T cells enriched from blood (not recorded which). These receptor sequences come from a woman aged 40 to 49 with acute COVID-19.

V is TRBV5-4 and J is TRBJ1-4, with 8 bases matching TRBD1. CDR1 is SGHNT and CDR2 is YYREEE in the germline V gene (reference sequence). The CDR3 spans 15 residues. Germline trimming cut 3 bases from V and 5 bases from J; bases unmatched to any gene: 6. The CDR3 sequence is CASSSTGGINEKLFF. CDR3 DNA sequence: TGTGCCAGCAGCTCCACAGGGGGGATAAATGAAAAACTGTTTTTT.

This chain joins TRBV30 and TRBJ2-5, with D maybe TRBD2 (6 bases). Germline V gene data show CDR1 as GTSNPN and CDR2 as SVGIG (reference sequence). The CDR3 length is 10 residues. CDR3 coding DNA: TGTGCTGGAGGGCAAGAGACCCAGTACTTC. This sequence encodes CAGGQETQYF.

J is TRBJ1-3 and V is TRBV19; 10 nucleotides align to TRBD1. V lost 6 bases and J lost 0; bases outside the gene matches: 2. Germline V CDR1 and CDR2: LNHDA, SQIVND (reference sequence). This CDR3 is built from 15 residues. The DNA of the CDR3 is TGTGCCAGTAGGGACAGGGGGTACTCTGGAAACACCATATATTTT. It translates to CASRDRGYSGNTIYF.

The V gene is TRBV27, the J gene TRBJ1-1, with D maybe TRBD1 (5 bases). CDR3 size: 17 residues. The germline V gene encodes CDR1 MNHEY and CDR2 SMNVEV (reference sequence). V was pared by 5 bases and J by 0 bases, with 19 bases between. The CDR3, as DNA: TGTGCCAGCAGTCCCTACGCTTACAGGCGGTTGAACACTGAAGCTTTCTTT. This translates into CASSPYAYRRLNTEAFF.

The rearrangement uses TRBV18 and TRBJ2-7; 10 bases are shared with TRBD1. CDR1 KGHSH and CDR2 LQKENI come from the germline V gene. The ends lost 6 bases at V and 5 bases at J; junction bases unmatched: 4. This CDR3 contains 13 residues. The CDR3 DNA sequence: TGTGCCAGCTCCCAGGGACAGGGGAACGAGCAGTACTTC. Translated, it gives CASSQGQGNEQYF.

The CDR3 region is CASSLEAPRLASYNEQFF. The CDR3 bases are TGCGCCAGCAGCTTGGAGGCACCCCGACTAGCCTCCTACAATGAGCAGTTCTTC. This chain uses TRBV5-1 with TRBJ2-1, with 7 bases lining up with TRBD2. This CDR3 contains 18 residues. The germline V gene encodes CDR1 SGHRS and CDR2 YFSETQ. Germline trimming cut 0 bases from V and 0 bases from J; bases unmatched to any gene: 9.

This chain connects TRBV3-1 (or the pseudogene TRBV3-2) to TRBJ2-2; TRBD2 matches at 12 bases. The germline gives CDR1 LGHDT, CDR2 YNNKEL (reference sequence). Losses at the gene ends were 1 base for V and 7 bases for J; bases not matched to a gene: 10. This CDR3 is built from 18 residues. This CDR3 is CASSQGTVLAGGDGELFF. DNA for the CDR3: TGTGCCAGCAGCCAAGGGACGGTACTAGCGGGAGGCGACGGGGAGCTGTTTTTT.

This sequence joins TRBV6-5 and TRBJ1-5; D possibly corresponds to TRBD1 (5 bases). The length of the CDR3 is 15 residues. Trimming cost V 5 bases and J 3 bases, with 14 bases left between them. In germline, CDR1 is MNHEY, CDR2 SVGAGI. In DNA form, the CDR3 reads TGTGCCAGCAGTCCATCAGGGATCTCCAATCAGCCCCAGCATTTT. Its translation is CASSPSGISNQPQHF.

This chain uses TRBV3-1 (or the pseudogene TRBV3-2) with TRBJ1-3; 8 bases map to TRBD1. V was pared by 1 base and J by 0 bases, with 8 bases of the junction left unmatched. Germline CDR1 LGHDT, CDR2 YNNKEL (reference sequence). The CDR3 has 18 amino acids. CDR3 in DNA: TGTGCCAGCAGCCAAGCTACAGGGGGTTACCGCTCTGGAAACACCATATATTTT. As protein: CASSQATGGYRSGNTIYF.

V is TRBV7-2 and J is TRBJ2-5; 10 bases map to TRBD2. This CDR3 is 14 amino acids long. J lost 3 bases, V lost 3 bases, and 1 base had no gene match. Germline V lookup: CDR1 SGHTA, CDR2 FQGNSA. CDR3 loop: CASSFTSGKETQYF. CDR3 in DNA: TGTGCCAGCAGCTTTACTAGCGGGAAAGAGACCCAGTACTTC.

The chain uses TRBV5-1 and TRBJ2-7, with 8 bases fitting TRBD2. The CDR3 sequence is 16 residues long. The germline CDR1 and CDR2 sequences are SGHRS and YFSETQ. After removal of 2 bases from V and 0 bases from J, the junction contained 7 bases not matched to a gene. CDR3 amino acids: CASSLGGSGVSYEQYF. The DNA for the CDR3 is TGCGCCAGCAGCTTAGGGGGTAGCGGGGTCTCCTACGAGCAGTACTTC.

The V call is TRBV28, the J call TRBJ1-5, with D perhaps matching TRBD1 (5 bases). V was clipped by 7 bases and J by 2 bases, with 15 bases between them. CDR1 is MDHEN and CDR2 is SYDVKM in the germline V gene. This CDR3 has 15 residues. The CDR3 nucleotides read TGTGCCAGCACCGCCAGTCAGGGTCGCAATCAGCCCCAGCATTTT. This codes for CASTASQGRNQPQHF.

The CDR3 here is CASSEIRQMGRQPQHF. CDR3 bases: TGTGCCAGCAGTGAAATACGACAGATGGGTCGGCAGCCCCAGCATTTT. The chain combines TRBV2 with TRBJ1-5; D possibly corresponds to TRBD1 (5 bases). V lost 2 bases and J lost 7, with 18 bases in between. Looked up from germline, CDR1 is SNHLY and CDR2 is FYNNEI. This CDR3 is built from 16 residues. Using reference TRBV2 and TRBJ1-5 for the parts outside the CDR3, the full variable domain is EPEVTQTPSHQVTQMGQEVILRCVPISNHLYFYWYRQILGQKVEFLVSFYNNEISEKSEIFDDQFSVERPDGSNFTLKIRSTKLEDSAMYFCASSEIRQMGRQPQHFGDGTRLSIL.

V gene TRBV2 combines with J gene TRBJ1-2, with D unresolved. Germline values: CDR1 SNHLY, CDR2 FYNNEI. The CDR3 runs 12 residues. Trimming took 4 bases from V and 7 from J, leaving 10 bases between them. CDR3 DNA sequence: TGTGCCAGCAGTGGGGCCGTGGGTGGCTACACCTTC. It yields the protein CASSGAVGGYTF.

This chain's CDR3 is CASSPGGGNTIYF. For the CDR3, the DNA is TGTGCCAGCAGCCCAGGGGGTGGAAACACCATATATTTT. V usage is TRBV4-2 and J usage is TRBJ1-3; the match to TRBD1 covers 7 bases. The germline gives CDR1 LGHNA, CDR2 YNFKEQ. J was trimmed by 3 bases and V by 4 bases; bases with no gene match: 0. The CDR3 contains 13 residues.

This clone is medium-sized. The rearrangement uses TRBV24-1 and TRBJ2-1; 7 bases are shared with TRBD2. The junction had 4 bases not matched to a gene; V was cut back by 6 bases and J by 0 bases. The CDR3 length is 15 residues. Germline assignment: CDR1 KGHDR and CDR2 SFDVKD. CDR3 sequence reads: CATSLSGDSYNEQFF. CDR3 coding DNA: TGTGCCACCAGTTTAAGCGGGGACTCCTACAATGAGCAGTTCTTC.

Concerning this clone: In the same sample, other DNA sequences code for this CDR3. This rearrangement joins TRBV7-2 to TRBJ1-2, with 8 bases matching TRBD1. The CDR3 has 15 amino acids. Germline CDR1 SGHTA, CDR2 FQGNSA. J was trimmed by 2 bases and V by 4 bases; bases with no gene match: 6. The CDR3 loop reads CASSSPDRGNYGYTF. As DNA, the CDR3 is TGTGCCAGCAGCTCCCCTGACAGGGGAAACTATGGCTACACCTTC.

This rearrangement joins TRBV5-4 to TRBJ1-6; D uncertain. The CDR3 sequence is 12 residues long. Trimming stripped 0 bases from V and 8 bases from J, with 3 bases between. Per germline, CDR1 SGHNT and CDR2 YYREEE (reference sequence). CDR3 coding DNA: TGTGCCAGCAGCTTGGGAGATTCACCCCTCCACTTT. Translation gives CASSLGDSPLHF.

The chain employs TRBV3-1 (or the pseudogene TRBV3-2) and TRBJ1-6, with TRBD1 as a possible D gene (5 bases). Per the germline V gene, CDR1 is LGHDT and CDR2 is YNNKEL (reference sequence). The CDR3 is 14 amino acids. The V end was cut by 0 bases, the J end by 7 bases, with 7 bases between. The CDR3 bases are TGTGCCAGCAGCCAAGATCGGACAAATTCACCCCTCCACTTT. Encoded protein: CASSQDRTNSPLHF.

The chain links TRBV4-1 to TRBJ1-3; no clear D. From germline, CDR1 is MGHRA and CDR2 YSYEKL. This CDR3 contains 17 residues. The V end was cut by 5 bases, the J end by 6 bases, with 23 bases between. DNA for the CDR3: TGCGCCAGCAGCTCCCGAGTCCGTGACAACGTGCTAAACACCATATATTTT. This translates into CASSSRVRDNVLNTIYF.

The chain links TRBV7-3 to TRBJ2-3; D perhaps matches TRBD2 (5 bases). With 6 bases removed from V and 0 bases from J, the gap between germline ends came to 7 bases. The CDR3 is 13 amino acids. Germline V gives CDR1 SGHTA, CDR2 FQGTGA. CDR3 DNA sequence: TGTGCCAGCAGTCGGACTAGCACAGATACGCAGTATTTT. It yields the protein CASSRTSTDTQYF.

The chain uses TRBV28 and TRBJ2-7, with TRBD1 matching over 7 bases. The CDR3 is made up of 13 amino acids. Germline V gene sequence: CDR1 MDHEN, CDR2 SYDVKM. V was clipped by 10 bases and J by 0 bases; unmatched bases: 6. This CDR3 is CATADRSSYEQYF. DNA of the CDR3: TGTGCCACCGCGGACAGGAGCTCCTACGAGCAGTACTTC.

The chain links TRBV18 to TRBJ2-7; D gene ambiguous. Germline-derived CDR1 and CDR2 are KGHSH and LQKENI. V lost 6 bases to trimming and J lost 3 bases, with 12 bases between them. The CDR3 runs to 13 residues. CDR3 nucleotides: TGTGCCAGCTCCGTGGGCCCCAACTACGAGCAGTACTTC. It encodes CASSVGPNYEQYF.

The chain uses TRBV2 and TRBJ1-2, with 9 bases matching TRBD1. Trimming cost V 5 bases and J 3 bases; bases outside gene matches: 4. The CDR3 runs to 14 residues. The germline gives CDR1 SNHLY, CDR2 FYNNEI. The CDR3 region has the DNA TGTGCCAGCAGTACGGACAGGGGCTACTATGGCTACACCTTC. It is translated as CASSTDRGYYGYTF.

The chain recombines TRBV4-1 with TRBJ1-2; 9 bases align to TRBD1. The CDR3 totals 16 residues. Trimming cost V 1 base and J 7 bases; bases outside gene matches: 10. Looked up from germline, CDR1 is MGHRA and CDR2 is YSYEKL. CDR3 amino acids: CASSQVRQGDFGGYTF. The CDR3 coding sequence is TGCGCCAGCAGCCAAGTGAGACAGGGGGATTTCGGTGGCTACACCTTC.

The rearrangement uses TRBV27 and TRBJ1-2, with 8 bases identical to TRBD1. With V trimmed by 4 bases and J by 4 bases, 11 bases remained unmatched. This CDR3 has 16 amino acids. Germline V gene lookup returns CDR1 MNHEY and CDR2 SMNVEV (reference sequence). CDR3 amino acids: CASSSTGQGSGYGYTF. The CDR3 bases are TGTGCCAGCAGTTCCACCGGACAGGGCAGCGGCTATGGCTACACCTTC.

The chain has TRBV6-6 and TRBJ1-5; unclear D gene. CDR3 length equals 15 residues. CDR1 MNHNY and CDR2 SVGAGI come from the germline V gene (reference sequence). V was cut by 5 bases and J by 0 bases, with 11 bases left in between. CDR3 loop: CASSDRGFSNQPQHF. The CDR3 DNA is TGTGCCAGCAGTGATCGGGGATTTAGCAATCAGCCCCAGCATTTT.

The chain recombines TRBV28 with TRBJ1-5; no clear D gene. Germline V gives CDR1 MDHEN, CDR2 SYDVKM. The CDR3 is made up of 14 amino acids. Trimming removed 3 bases at V and 6 bases at J, with 12 bases between. CDR3 bases: TGTGCCAGCAGTTTGTCTTTGGAGGGTCAGCCCCAGCATTTT. Protein sequence: CASSLSLEGQPQHF. Variable domain in full (rest from reference TRBV28 and TRBJ1-5): DVKVTQSSRYLVKRTGEKVFLECVQDMDHENMFWYRQDPGLGLRLIYFSYDVKMKEKGDIPEGYSVSREKKERFSLILESASTNQTSMYLCASSLSLEGQPQHFGDGTRLSIL.

The chain is built from TRBV28 and TRBJ2-3, with a weak D call TRBD1 (5 bases). Trimming took off 6 bases at V and 1 base at J, with 20 bases between the two ends. The germline gives CDR1 MDHEN, CDR2 SYDVKM. The CDR3 consists of 17 residues. The CDR3 spells CASSSLLGRQRTDTQYF. The CDR3 coding sequence is TGTGCCAGCAGCTCGCTATTGGGCCGACAGCGCACAGATACGCAGTATTTT.

The chain has TRBV5-1 and TRBJ1-2, with 10 positions matching TRBD1. The germline V gene encodes CDR1 SGHRS and CDR2 YFSETQ. Unmatched junction bases numbered 6, after V lost 5 bases and J lost 2 bases. This CDR3 spans 15 amino acids. CDR3 residues: CASRTPGQGNYGYTF. Here the CDR3 DNA reads TGCGCCAGCAGGACCCCGGGACAGGGGAACTATGGCTACACCTTC.